The sequence of this TCR beta chain was determined in a study of regulatory and conventional T cells in breast cancer (dated by TCRdb to the mid-2010s). This clonotype was counted between two and nine times. Its antigen remains undetermined. The input lacks base qualities; no much larger clone sits a single base away. Receptor amplification or capture employed PCR. The instrument was an Illumina MiSeq. The public reads were run again by TCRdb, first through fastp at Q25 and then through MiXCR, and only productive beta chains were kept. Rows are combined by CDR3 protein, so each entry shows the most common genes and DNA. The sample yields around 16,000 distinct CDR3 sequences; about 32% were counted once. The ten most abundant clones make up around 1.5% of the sample. From its cysteine to its phenylalanine, the CDR3 spans 13 amino acids. Kept here is only the CDR3 DNA, which spans 39 bases and is read in frame from base 1. Here V drops 10 bases and J drops 8 bases, and the junction holds 11 bases not matched to any gene. CDR1 is given as SGHVS and CDR2 as FQNEAQ, both from the germline V gene.

The chain is encoded by TRBV7-8 joined to TRBJ2-1, with TRBD2 identical over 7 junction bases. Sequenced material: conventional T cells from blood. The clonotype originates from a female donor in good health. Read as DNA, the sequence is TGTGCCACCTCTGGGAGGGGCCAGTATGAGCAGTTCTTC. Its translation reads: CATSGRGQYEQFF.